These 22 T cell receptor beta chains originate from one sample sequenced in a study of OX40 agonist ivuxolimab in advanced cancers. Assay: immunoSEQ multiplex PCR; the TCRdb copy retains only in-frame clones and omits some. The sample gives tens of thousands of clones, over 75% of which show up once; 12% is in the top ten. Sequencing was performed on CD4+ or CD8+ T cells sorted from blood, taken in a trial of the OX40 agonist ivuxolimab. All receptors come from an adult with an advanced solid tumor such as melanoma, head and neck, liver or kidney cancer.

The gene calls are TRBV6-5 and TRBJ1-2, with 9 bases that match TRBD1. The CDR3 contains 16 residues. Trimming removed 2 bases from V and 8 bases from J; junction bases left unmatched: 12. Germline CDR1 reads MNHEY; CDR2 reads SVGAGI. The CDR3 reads CASSYPSGTGNEGYTF. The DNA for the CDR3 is TGTGCCAGCAGTTACCCATCCGGGACAGGGAATGAGGGCTACACCTTC.

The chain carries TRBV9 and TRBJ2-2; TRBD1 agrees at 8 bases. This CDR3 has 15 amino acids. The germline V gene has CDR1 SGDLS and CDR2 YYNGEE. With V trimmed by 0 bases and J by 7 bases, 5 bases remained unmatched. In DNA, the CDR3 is TGTGCCAGCAGCGTAGCAGGGGGCGCGAACGGGGAGCTGTTTTTT. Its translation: CASSVAGGANGELFF.

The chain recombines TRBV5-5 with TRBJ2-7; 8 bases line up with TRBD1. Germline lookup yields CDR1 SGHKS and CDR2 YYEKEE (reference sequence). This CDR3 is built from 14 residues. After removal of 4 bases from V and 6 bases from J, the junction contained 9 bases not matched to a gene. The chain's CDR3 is CASSHWTGPSEQYF. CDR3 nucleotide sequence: TGTGCCAGCAGCCACTGGACAGGGCCGAGCGAGCAGTACTTC.

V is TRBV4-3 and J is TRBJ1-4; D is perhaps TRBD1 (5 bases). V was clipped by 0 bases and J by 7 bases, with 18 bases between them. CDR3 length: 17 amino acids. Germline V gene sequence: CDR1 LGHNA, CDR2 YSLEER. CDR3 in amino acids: CASSQEWTRDEGEKLFF. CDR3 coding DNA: TGCGCCAGCAGCCAAGAATGGACCAGGGACGAGGGTGAAAAACTGTTTTTT.

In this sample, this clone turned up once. CDR3 DNA sequence: TGTGCCAGCTCACCACCTTCGTCACGTGCAATAGAGCAGTACTTC. As protein: CASSPPSSRAIEQYF. This chain links TRBV18 with TRBJ2-7; the D is unclear. Trimming took 0 bases from V and 7 from J, leaving 16 bases between them. The CDR3 has 15 amino acids. In germline, CDR1 is KGHSH, CDR2 LQKENI.

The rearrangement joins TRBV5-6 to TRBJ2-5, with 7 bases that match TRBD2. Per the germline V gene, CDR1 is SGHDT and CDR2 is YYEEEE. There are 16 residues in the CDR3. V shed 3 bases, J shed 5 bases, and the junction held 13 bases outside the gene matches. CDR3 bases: TGTGCCAGCAGCTCGGGGGGAGGGGCCTCCAGTGAGACCCAGTACTTC. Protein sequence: CASSSGGGASSETQYF.

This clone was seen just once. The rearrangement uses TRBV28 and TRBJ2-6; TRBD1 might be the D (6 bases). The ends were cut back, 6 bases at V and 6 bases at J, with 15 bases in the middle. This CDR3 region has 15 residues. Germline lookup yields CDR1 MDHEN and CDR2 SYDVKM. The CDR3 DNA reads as TGTGCCAGCAGGGGGGCTCTCGGCGAGGCCAACGTCCTGACTTTC. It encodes CASRGALGEANVLTF.

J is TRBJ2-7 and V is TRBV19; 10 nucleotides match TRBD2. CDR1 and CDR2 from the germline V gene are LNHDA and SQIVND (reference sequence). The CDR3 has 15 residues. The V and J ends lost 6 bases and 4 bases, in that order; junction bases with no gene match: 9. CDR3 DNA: TGTGCCAGTAGCTTTACTAGCGGGGAAACATACGAGCAGTACTTC. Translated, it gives CASSFTSGETYEQYF.

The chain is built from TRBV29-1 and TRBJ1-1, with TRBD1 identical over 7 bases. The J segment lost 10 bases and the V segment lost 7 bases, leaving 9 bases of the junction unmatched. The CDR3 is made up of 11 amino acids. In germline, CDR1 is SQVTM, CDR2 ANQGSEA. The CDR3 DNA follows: TGCAGCGGCCACTTACAGGGGAGAGCTTTCTTT. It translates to CSGHLQGRAFF.

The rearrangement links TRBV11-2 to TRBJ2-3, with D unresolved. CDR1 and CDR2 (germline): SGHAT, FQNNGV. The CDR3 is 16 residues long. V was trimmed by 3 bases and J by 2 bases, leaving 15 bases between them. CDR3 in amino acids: CASSFWTASPTDTQYF. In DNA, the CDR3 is TGTGCCAGCAGCTTTTGGACCGCTTCACCCACAGATACGCAGTATTTT.

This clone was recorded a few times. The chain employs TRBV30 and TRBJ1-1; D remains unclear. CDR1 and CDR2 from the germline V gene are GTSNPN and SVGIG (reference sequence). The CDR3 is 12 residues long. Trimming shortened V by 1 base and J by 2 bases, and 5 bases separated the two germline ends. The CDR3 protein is CAWSGLNTEAFF. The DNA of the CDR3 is TGTGCCTGGAGTGGGTTAAACACTGAAGCTTTCTTT.

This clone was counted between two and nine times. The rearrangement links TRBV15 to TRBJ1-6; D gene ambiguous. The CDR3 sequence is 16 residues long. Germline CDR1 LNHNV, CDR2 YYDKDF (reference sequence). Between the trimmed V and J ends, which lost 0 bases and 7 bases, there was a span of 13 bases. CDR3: CATSRDWAGPNSPLHF. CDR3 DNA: TGTGCCACCAGCAGAGATTGGGCAGGTCCGAATTCACCCCTCCACTTT.

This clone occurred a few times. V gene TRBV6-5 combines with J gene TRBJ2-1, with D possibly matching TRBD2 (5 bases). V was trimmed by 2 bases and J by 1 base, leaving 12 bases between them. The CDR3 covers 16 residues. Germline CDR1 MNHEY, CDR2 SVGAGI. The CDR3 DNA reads TGTGCCAGCAGTTACGGGAGTAGGCGGTCCTACAATGAGCAGTTCTTC. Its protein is CASSYGSRRSYNEQFF.

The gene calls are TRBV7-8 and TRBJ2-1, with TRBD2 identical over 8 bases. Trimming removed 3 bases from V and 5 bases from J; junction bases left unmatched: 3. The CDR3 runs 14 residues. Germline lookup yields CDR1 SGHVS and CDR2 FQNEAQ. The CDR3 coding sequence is TGTGCCAGCAGCTTGAGCGGGGGAAACAATGAGCAGTTCTTC. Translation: CASSLSGGNNEQFF. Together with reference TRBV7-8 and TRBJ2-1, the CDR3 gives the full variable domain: GAGVSQSPRYKVAKRGQDVALRCDPISGHVSLFWYQQALGQGPEFLTYFQNEAQLDKSGLPSDRFFAERPEGSVSTLKIQRTQQEDSAVYLCASSLSGGNNEQFFGPGTRLTVL.

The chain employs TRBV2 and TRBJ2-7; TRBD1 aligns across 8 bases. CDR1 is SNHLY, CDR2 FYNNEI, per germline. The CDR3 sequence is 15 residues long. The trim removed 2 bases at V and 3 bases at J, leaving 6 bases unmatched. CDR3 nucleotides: TGTGCCAGCAGTGAAAGGACAGGGCCCCTCTACGAGCAGTACTTC. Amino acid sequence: CASSERTGPLYEQYF.

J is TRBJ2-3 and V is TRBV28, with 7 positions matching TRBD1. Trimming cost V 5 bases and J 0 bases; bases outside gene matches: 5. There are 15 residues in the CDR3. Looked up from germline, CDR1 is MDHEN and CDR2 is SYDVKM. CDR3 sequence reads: CASSTDRASTDTQYF. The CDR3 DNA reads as TGTGCCAGCAGTACAGACAGGGCTAGCACAGATACGCAGTATTTT.

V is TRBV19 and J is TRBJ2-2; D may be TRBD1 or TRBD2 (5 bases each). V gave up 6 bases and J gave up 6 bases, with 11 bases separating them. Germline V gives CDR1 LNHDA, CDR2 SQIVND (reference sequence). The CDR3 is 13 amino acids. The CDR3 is CASSPQGAGELFF. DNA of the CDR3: TGTGCCAGTAGCCCCCAGGGAGCCGGGGAGCTGTTTTTT.

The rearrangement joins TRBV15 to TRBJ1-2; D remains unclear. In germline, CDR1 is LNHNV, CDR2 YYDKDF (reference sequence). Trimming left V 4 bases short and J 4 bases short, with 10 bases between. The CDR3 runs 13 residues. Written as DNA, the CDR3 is TGTGCCACCAGCACTAGGAGATTCTATGGCTACACCTTC. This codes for CATSTRRFYGYTF. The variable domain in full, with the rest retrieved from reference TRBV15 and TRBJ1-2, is DAMVIQNPRYQVTQFGKPVTLSCSQTLNHNVMYWYQQKSSQAPKLLFHYYDKDFNNEADTPDNFQSRRPNTSFCFLDIRSPGLGDTAMYLCATSTRRFYGYTFGSGTRLTVV.

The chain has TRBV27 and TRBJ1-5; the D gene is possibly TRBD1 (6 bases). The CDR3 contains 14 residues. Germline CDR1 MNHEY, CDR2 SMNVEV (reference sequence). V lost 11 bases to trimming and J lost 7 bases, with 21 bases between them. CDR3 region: CASKKGGSFQPQHF. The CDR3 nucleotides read TGTGCCTCTAAGAAGGGGGGAAGCTTCCAGCCCCAGCATTTT.

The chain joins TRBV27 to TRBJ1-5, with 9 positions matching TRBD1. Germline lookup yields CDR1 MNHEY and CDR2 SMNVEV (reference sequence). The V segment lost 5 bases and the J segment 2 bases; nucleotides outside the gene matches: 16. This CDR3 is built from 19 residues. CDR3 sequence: CASSPGPGTGTYGNQPQHF. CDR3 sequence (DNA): TGTGCCAGCAGTCCAGGTCCCGGGACAGGGACCTACGGCAATCAGCCCCAGCATTTT.

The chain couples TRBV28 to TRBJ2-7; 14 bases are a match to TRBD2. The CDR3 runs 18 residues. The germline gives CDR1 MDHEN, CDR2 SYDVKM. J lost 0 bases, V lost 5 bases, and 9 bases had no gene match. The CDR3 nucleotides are TGTGCCAGCAGTCCCCTCAGACTAGCGGGAGGGAACTCCTACGAGCAGTACTTC. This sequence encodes CASSPLRLAGGNSYEQYF.

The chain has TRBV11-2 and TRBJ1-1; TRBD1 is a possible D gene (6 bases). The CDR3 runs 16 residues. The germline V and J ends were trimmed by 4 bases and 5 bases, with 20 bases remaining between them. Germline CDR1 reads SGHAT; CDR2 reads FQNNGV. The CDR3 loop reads CASSSTPHRVGTEAFF. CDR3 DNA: TGTGCCAGCAGCTCGACCCCACACAGGGTTGGTACTGAAGCTTTCTTT.